The 21 T cell receptor beta chains listed next were all sequenced from one sample in a study of T-cell reconstitution after alpha-beta-depleted transplantation in children. TCRbeta library construction was performed incorporating unique molecular identifiers. MiXCR was run by TCRdb on the PCR reads, yielding one entry per CDR3 protein. The sample yields some 240,000 distinct CDR3 sequences, 9.7% seen once. Source: PBMCs from the stem cell graft donor, taken from the stem cell graft. The receptor source for this set is a human donor who donated a stem cell graft to a child with SCID.

There are many counts of this clonotype. The rearrangement joins TRBV7-8 to TRBJ2-4; D gene unclear. CDR1 is SGHVS and CDR2 is FQNEAQ in the germline V gene. Trimming left V 5 bases short and J 1 base short, with 21 bases between. The CDR3 sequence is 18 residues long. The CDR3, as DNA: TGTGCCAGCAGCCCTGTAGGCTCCATCCTAAGTGCCAAAAACATTCAGTACTTC. It specifies CASSPVGSILSAKNIQYF.

In this sample, this clonotype turned up many times. CDR3 nucleotide sequence: TGTGCCAGCAGCTTGGCCAGGGGGCTTCCGCCCTACGAGCAGTACTTC. The encoded protein is CASSLARGLPPYEQYF. The chain couples TRBV5-6 to TRBJ2-7; TRBD1 matches 8 bases. V shed 0 bases and J 2 bases; nucleotides not matched to a gene: 7. CDR3 length: 16 residues. Germline V gene sequence: CDR1 SGHDT, CDR2 YYEEEE.

This clonotype has a count of ten or more. V usage is TRBV19 and J usage is TRBJ1-5, with D hard to call. This CDR3 contains 13 residues. The germline gives CDR1 LNHDA, CDR2 SQIVND (reference sequence). The germline V and J ends were trimmed by 3 bases and 5 bases, with 8 bases remaining between them. The CDR3: CASSMGRDQPQHF. In nucleotides, the CDR3 is TGTGCCAGTAGTATGGGTAGGGATCAGCCCCAGCATTTT.

This clonotype has a count of ten or more. The V and J genes are TRBV5-1 and TRBJ2-5; the D is unclear. With 1 base removed from V and 2 bases from J, the gap between germline ends came to 9 bases. The CDR3 runs to 14 residues. CDR1 and CDR2 from the germline V gene are SGHRS and YFSETQ. The CDR3 bases are TGCGCCAGCAGCTTGTTCCCAGAACAAGAGACCCAGTACTTC. Translating gives CASSLFPEQETQYF. The full variable domain, with the rest looked up from reference TRBV5-1 and TRBJ2-5, is KAGVTQTPRYLIKTRGQQVTLSCSPISGHRSVSWYQQTPGQGLQFLFEYFSETQRNKGNFPGRFSGRQFSNSRSEMNVSTLELGDSALYLCASSLFPEQETQYFGPGTRLLVL.

At least ten counts were recorded for this clonotype. The V and J genes are TRBV12-3 or TRBV12-4 and TRBJ2-7; 7 bases are a match to TRBD1. The ends lost 5 bases at V and 3 bases at J; junction bases unmatched: 4. This CDR3 region has 13 residues. For the CDR3, the DNA is TGTGCCAGCAGTGAGGGACAGCTCTACGAGCAGTACTTC. This gives the protein CASSEGQLYEQYF.

This clonotype was detected many times. The CDR3 is CASSGGRYGYTF. In nucleotides, the CDR3 is TGTGCCAGCAGCGGGGGGAGGTATGGCTACACCTTC. V and J are TRBV9 and TRBJ1-2, with D perhaps matching TRBD1 (5 bases). CDR1 SGDLS and CDR2 YYNGEE come from the germline V gene. The CDR3 sequence is 12 residues long. Trimming took 3 bases from V and 5 from J, leaving 8 bases between them.

Ten or more counts support this clonotype. The chain has TRBV10-3 and TRBJ2-6; D gene unclear. Germline-derived CDR1 and CDR2 are ENHRY and SYGVKD. The V end lost 3 bases, the J end lost 0 bases, and 15 bases lay between the germline ends. The CDR3 extends over 18 amino acids. CDR3 DNA sequence: TGTGCCATCAGTGATCTGGTGGCAGAATTCTCTGGGGCCAACGTCCTGACTTTC. It specifies CAISDLVAEFSGANVLTF.

This clonotype occurred many times. The V call is TRBV28, the J call TRBJ2-5; tentative D call: TRBD1 (6 bases). CDR1 is MDHEN, CDR2 SYDVKM, per germline. The length of the CDR3 is 13 residues. Trimming removed 8 bases at V and 4 bases at J, with 14 bases between. The CDR3 spells CASRLQGPETQYF. The DNA of the CDR3 is TGTGCCAGCCGATTGCAGGGGCCAGAGACCCAGTACTTC.

V and J are TRBV2 and TRBJ2-7, with TRBD1 as a possible D gene (6 bases). Trimming left V 4 bases short and J 2 bases short, with 12 bases between. The CDR3 runs 14 residues. Germline assignment: CDR1 SNHLY and CDR2 FYNNEI. In nucleotides, the CDR3 is TGTGCCAGCAGTGCCTGGGACACCGCCTACGAGCAGTACTTC. It yields the protein CASSAWDTAYEQYF.

Remarks on this clonotype: One end of the junction is discordant with germline, which a read error may explain. The chain is built from TRBV20-1 and TRBJ1-5, with a weak D call TRBD1 (6 bases). The CDR3 length is 17 residues. Germline-derived CDR1 and CDR2 are DFQATT and SNEGSKA (reference sequence). The CDR3 region is CCARPTGRGTLIWAQHF. The CDR3, as DNA: TGCTGTGCTAGACCCACAGGGAGGGGGACATTGATCTGGGCCCAGCATTTT.

In its sample, this clonotype was seen many times. The chain uses TRBV6-5 and TRBJ2-2; the D is unclear. Germline-derived CDR1 and CDR2 are MNHEY and SVGAGI. This CDR3 has 13 residues. V was shortened by 6 bases and J by 5 bases, with 10 bases between the two germline ends. DNA for the CDR3: TGTGCCAGCAGCCGCCTAAGTACCGGGGAGCTGTTTTTT. Amino acid sequence: CASSRLSTGELFF.

Note on this clonotype: One junction end disagrees with the germline gene, perhaps due to a read error. The chain uses TRBV4-2 and TRBJ2-5, with D uncertain. This CDR3 contains 14 residues. Germline V gene data show CDR1 as LGHNA and CDR2 as YNFKEQ. The CDR3 sequence is CASSEETSLLAQYF. CDR3 sequence (DNA): TGTGCCAGCAGCGAAGAGACAAGTCTGTTGGCCCAGTACTTT.

This clonotype was recorded at least ten times. This chain joins TRBV29-1 and TRBJ2-3; perhaps TRBD1 as D (6 bases). The germline CDR1 and CDR2 sequences are SQVTM and ANQGSEA. The CDR3 totals 17 residues. Trimming shortened V by 1 base and J by 2 bases, and 19 bases separated the two germline ends. The CDR3 DNA reads as TGCAGCGTTGAAGGTTACCCGGGACAAGTAAACACAGATACGCAGTATTTT. Protein product: CSVEGYPGQVNTDTQYF.

Many counts were recorded for this clonotype. This sequence joins TRBV27 and TRBJ2-5, with D perhaps TRBD2 (5 bases). Germline V gene lookup returns CDR1 MNHEY and CDR2 SMNVEV (reference sequence). The V and J ends lost 0 bases and 5 bases respectively, with 13 bases between them. The CDR3 extends over 15 amino acids. The CDR3 bases are TGTGCCAGCAGTTTATCCCCTAGCACCAGGGAGACCCAGTACTTC. It is translated as CASSLSPSTRETQYF.

Ten or more counts support this clonotype. The chain carries TRBV5-6 and TRBJ1-1; TRBD1 matches 8 bases. The germline V gene encodes CDR1 SGHDT and CDR2 YYEEEE. The CDR3 sequence is 16 residues long. J was trimmed by 1 base and V by 4 bases; bases with no gene match: 9. The CDR3 region has the DNA TGTGCCAGCAGCCTCCCGCCCGGACAGGGGAACACTGAAGCTTTCTTT. Translated, it gives CASSLPPGQGNTEAFF.

This clonotype was recorded many times. This chain connects TRBV27 to TRBJ2-2; 9 nucleotides match TRBD1. J lost 6 bases, V lost 6 bases, and 11 bases had no gene match. Per the germline V gene, CDR1 is MNHEY and CDR2 is SMNVEV (reference sequence). The CDR3 totals 16 residues. For the CDR3, the DNA is TGTGCCAGCAGACCTTTGCCGGGACAGGGTTCCGGGGAGCTGTTTTTT. Amino acids: CASRPLPGQGSGELFF.

This clonotype was found many times. The gene calls are TRBV6-2 or TRBV6-3 and TRBJ1-5, with D possibly matching TRBD1 (6 bases). The CDR3 covers 14 residues. Trimming took 4 bases from V and 5 from J, leaving 12 bases between them. Germline V CDR1 and CDR2: MNHEY, SVGEGT. This CDR3 is CASSLVTGHQPQHF. The CDR3 nucleotides read TGTGCCAGCAGTTTGGTAACAGGGCATCAGCCCCAGCATTTT.

V usage is TRBV5-5 and J usage is TRBJ2-7, with D perhaps assigned TRBD1 or TRBD2 (5 bases each). CDR3 length equals 17 residues. In germline, CDR1 is SGHKS, CDR2 YYEKEE (reference sequence). V was trimmed by 4 bases and J by 1 base, leaving 21 bases between them. Written as DNA, the CDR3 is TGTGCCAGCAGCCCTGGGGTCCGGGACCAGACTTCCTACGAGCAGTACTTC. Translated: CASSPGVRDQTSYEQYF. Full variable domain (rest looked up from reference TRBV5-5 and TRBJ2-7): DAGVTQSPTHLIKTRGQQVTLRCSPISGHKSVSWYQQVLGQGPQFIFQYYEKEERGRGNFPDRFSARQFPNYSSELNVNALLLGDSALYLCASSPGVRDQTSYEQYFGPGTRLTVT.

At least ten counts were recorded for this clonotype. This chain joins TRBV20-1 and TRBJ2-3; 8 bases map to TRBD2. V dropped 0 bases and J dropped 3; count of bases not matched to a gene: 8. Germline CDR1 reads DFQATT; CDR2 reads SNEGSKA (reference sequence). The CDR3 contains 16 residues. The CDR3 loop is CSAREERGRATDTQYF. The CDR3 DNA is TGCAGTGCTAGAGAGGAGCGGGGGAGGGCGACAGATACGCAGTATTTT.

Many counts were recorded for this clonotype. CDR3 sequence: CASSLFGEETQYF. The CDR3, as DNA: TGTGCCAGCAGCTTGTTCGGGGAAGAGACCCAGTACTTC. This chain uses TRBV5-6 with TRBJ2-5; a possible D gene is TRBD2 (5 bases). CDR1 is SGHDT, CDR2 YYEEEE, per germline. Trimming took off 1 base at V and 3 bases at J, with 7 bases between the two ends. This CDR3 contains 13 residues.

This clonotype was detected ten times or more. This chain connects TRBV12-3 or TRBV12-4 to TRBJ2-2, with 8 bases identical to TRBD1. CDR3 length: 15 amino acids. V gave up 7 bases and J gave up 4 bases; unmatched junction bases: 8. CDR3 sequence: CASTTDRAGTGELFF. In DNA form, the CDR3 reads TGTGCCAGCACCACGGACAGGGCGGGCACCGGGGAGCTGTTTTTT.